The 32 T cell receptor beta chains reported below all come from one sample, sequenced in a study of T-cell memory formation after mild COVID-19. TCRdb called the 5' RACE reads again in MiXCR, with one record for every CDR3 protein. This sample carries 250,000 to 350,000 distinct CDR3 sequences, 15% to 20% of them seen once, and the ten largest clones take 22%. Sequencing was done on a sample of PBMCs or a T cell subset sorted from them (not recorded which). Receptors originate from a man aged 18 to 35 who had mild COVID-19 (a few samples of this study predate the infection). Cell type and time point are not known.

This clonotype was recorded at least ten times. The chain joins TRBV29-1 to TRBJ2-5; no reliable D call. V gave up 4 bases and J gave up 2 bases, with 11 bases separating them. The germline gives CDR1 SQVTM, CDR2 ANQGSEA. The CDR3 has 13 residues. The CDR3, as DNA: TGCAGCGTTGCTAAGAATATACAAGAGACCCAGTACTTC. Its translation is CSVAKNIQETQYF.

This clonotype came up a few times. The V and J genes are TRBV7-9 and TRBJ2-7, with TRBD1 matching over 10 bases. Germline V gene sequence: CDR1 SEHNR, CDR2 FQNEAQ (reference sequence). This CDR3 comprises 13 residues. J gave up 5 bases and V 5 bases, and 3 bases lay outside the gene matches. CDR3 DNA: TGTGCCAGCAGCGGGGGACAGGGGAACGAGCAGTACTTC. Protein sequence: CASSGGQGNEQYF.

This clonotype appeared a few times. The DNA for the CDR3 is TGTGCCAGCAGCTTAGGAGGGACGGCCCATCAGCCCCAGCATTTT. This gives the protein CASSLGGTAHQPQHF. V is TRBV7-2 and J is TRBJ1-5, with D possibly TRBD1 on 5 matching bases. V lost 1 base and J lost 5, with 12 bases in between. Looked up from germline, CDR1 is SGHTA and CDR2 is FQGNSA. The CDR3 has 15 residues. The variable domain in full, with the rest retrieved from reference TRBV7-2 and TRBJ1-5, is GAGVSQSPSNKVTEKGKDVELRCDPISGHTALYWYRQSLGQGLEFLIYFQGNSAPDKSGLPSDRFSAERTGGSVSTLTIQRTQQEDSAVYLCASSLGGTAHQPQHFGDGTRLSIL.

V and J are TRBV12-3 or TRBV12-4 and TRBJ2-3; 12 nucleotides match TRBD2. J was trimmed by 2 bases and V by 6 bases; bases with no gene match: 3. CDR3 length equals 15 residues. The CDR3: CASRSSGGVTDTQYF. The CDR3 DNA sequence: TGTGCCAGCAGATCTAGCGGGGGGGTCACAGATACGCAGTATTTT.

This chain joins TRBV6-1 and TRBJ2-3; D perhaps matches TRBD2 (5 bases). CDR3 length: 15 amino acids. Deletions cut 1 base from V and 1 base from J, with 9 bases between. CDR1 MNHNS and CDR2 SASEGT come from the germline V gene. CDR3 in DNA: TGTGCCAGCAGTGAAGGGATGGAGGGCACAGATACGCAGTATTTT. Protein product: CASSEGMEGTDTQYF.

The rearrangement uses TRBV28 and TRBJ1-1; unclear D gene. The CDR3 has 14 residues. V was cut by 6 bases and J by 5 bases, with 16 bases left in between. Germline CDR1 is MDHEN and CDR2 is SYDVKM. The CDR3 loop is CASSRSRSGTEAFF. In DNA, the CDR3 is TGTGCCAGCAGCCGAAGCAGGTCGGGTACTGAAGCTTTCTTT.

This clonotype turned up a few times. The chain carries TRBV7-2 and TRBJ2-7; D is undetermined. Trimming cost V 1 base and J 3 bases, with 10 bases left between them. The germline V gene has CDR1 SGHTA and CDR2 FQGNSA. The CDR3 runs 14 residues. CDR3 nucleotide sequence: TGTGCCAGCAGCTTAGGGGCCAAAAGCTACGAGCAGTACTTC. This sequence encodes CASSLGAKSYEQYF.

This rearrangement joins TRBV15 to TRBJ1-3; D possibly corresponds to TRBD1 (6 bases). The CDR3 spans 17 residues. V lost 1 base to trimming and J lost 0 bases, with 13 bases between them. Germline loops: CDR1 LNHNV, CDR2 YYDKDF (reference sequence). The CDR3 DNA follows: TGTGCCACCAGCAGAGCTTTGGACAGTCTCTCTGGAAACACCATATATTTT. Translation gives CATSRALDSLSGNTIYF.

The CDR3 nucleotides are TGCGCCAGCAGCTTAACAGGGGGAGAAAGCACCGGGGAGCTGTTTTTT. It specifies CASSLTGGESTGELFF. The chain has TRBV5-1 and TRBJ2-2, with TRBD1 matching 8 bases. This CDR3 is built from 16 residues. V shed 2 bases and J 4 bases; nucleotides not matched to a gene: 7. The germline V gene encodes CDR1 SGHRS and CDR2 YFSETQ.

V gene TRBV20-1 combines with J gene TRBJ1-1; 7 positions match TRBD1. Germline-derived CDR1 and CDR2 are DFQATT and SNEGSKA (reference sequence). The CDR3 consists of 13 residues. Trimming removed 5 bases from V and 0 bases from J; junction bases left unmatched: 3. The CDR3 region has the DNA TGCAGTGCTCCGGGACAGATGAACACTGAAGCTTTCTTT. Protein: CSAPGQMNTEAFF.

The chain carries TRBV6-2 or TRBV6-3 and TRBJ2-7; maybe TRBD2 (5 bases). CDR3 size: 15 residues. V was clipped by 4 bases and J by 5 bases, with 18 bases between them. From germline, CDR1 is MNHEY and CDR2 SVGEGT. DNA of the CDR3: TGTGCCAGCAGTTCCCTGCGGGCCCGGGATCACGAGCAGTACTTC. Translation: CASSSLRARDHEQYF.

This clonotype occurred many times. The genes are TRBV4-1 and TRBJ2-7; D ambiguous. This CDR3 has 14 residues. The germline V gene has CDR1 MGHRA and CDR2 YSYEKL. The V end lost 0 bases, the J end lost 2 bases, and 8 bases lay between the germline ends. CDR3 in amino acids: CASSQEWPTYEQYV. DNA of the CDR3: TGCGCCAGCAGCCAAGAGTGGCCGACCTACGAGCAGTACGTC.

The V gene is TRBV29-1, the J gene TRBJ2-7; a possible D gene is TRBD2 (7 bases). This CDR3 has 17 amino acids. V shed 4 bases and J shed 3 bases, with 25 bases lying between them. Germline V gene data show CDR1 as SQVTM and CDR2 as ANQGSEA. In DNA, the CDR3 is TGCAGCGTTGGGGAAGGCCGAGGGGGGAGGGAAAACTACGAGCAGTACGTC. Protein product: CSVGEGRGGRENYEQYV.

The chain links TRBV9 to TRBJ2-5, with a tentative D call TRBD1 (5 bases). The V gene's germline CDR1 is SGDLS and CDR2 YYNGEE. CDR3 length equals 13 residues. V lost 0 bases and J lost 2, with 5 bases in between. CDR3 residues: CASSVGQQETQYF. In nucleotides, the CDR3 is TGTGCCAGCAGCGTAGGACAGCAAGAGACCCAGTACTTC.

The chain is built from TRBV20-1 and TRBJ2-5; 10 bases line up with TRBD2. CDR1 and CDR2 (germline): DFQATT, SNEGSKA (reference sequence). This CDR3 comprises 13 residues. V was clipped by 0 bases and J by 7 bases; unmatched bases: 2. For the CDR3, the DNA is TGCAGTGCTAGAGACCCTAGCGGGAGGACCCAGTACTTC. Encoded protein: CSARDPSGRTQYF.

This chain uses TRBV5-4 with TRBJ2-5, with a tentative D call TRBD1 (5 bases). There are 14 residues in the CDR3. V was shortened by 4 bases and J by 3 bases, with 13 bases between the two germline ends. Germline CDR1 reads SGHNT; CDR2 reads YYREEE (reference sequence). In nucleotides, the CDR3 is TGTGCCAGCAGCCCGACAGCTACTGAAGAGACCCAGTACTTC. Translated, it gives CASSPTATEETQYF.

This clonotype was picked up many times. The J gene is TRBJ1-4, the V gene TRBV5-1; D unclear. V lost 0 bases, J lost 2 bases, and 8 bases lay in between. The CDR3 loop spans 15 amino acids. The germline V gene encodes CDR1 SGHRS and CDR2 YFSETQ. CDR3 coding DNA: TGCGCCAGCAGCTTGGCCGGATCGACTAATGAAAAACTGTTTTTT. This gives the protein CASSLAGSTNEKLFF.

At least ten counts were recorded for this clonotype. The chain has TRBV5-1 and TRBJ2-2; D call uncertain. Germline values: CDR1 SGHRS, CDR2 YFSETQ. The length of the CDR3 is 14 residues. V was clipped by 3 bases and J by 0 bases, with 6 bases between them. The CDR3 region is CASSSSANTGELFF. The CDR3 nucleotides are TGCGCCAGCAGCTCGTCCGCGAACACCGGGGAGCTGTTTTTT.

CDR3 DNA sequence: TGTGCCAGCCGCGGAACGACAGGGCCCGGGGAGCTGTTTTTT. Translated: CASRGTTGPGELFF. The chain recombines TRBV9 with TRBJ2-2; TRBD1 aligns across 7 bases. Looked up from germline, CDR1 is SGDLS and CDR2 is YYNGEE. V dropped 7 bases and J dropped 6; count of bases not matched to a gene: 9. The CDR3 has 14 residues.

The rearrangement joins TRBV7-9 to TRBJ1-3; TRBD1 aligns across 9 bases. The CDR3 has 15 amino acids. V lost 4 bases, J lost 4 bases, and 5 bases stayed unmatched. From germline, CDR1 is SEHNR and CDR2 FQNEAQ (reference sequence). Here the CDR3 DNA reads TGTGCCAGCAGCTATTCCGGGACAGGGGGAAACACCATATATTTT. As protein: CASSYSGTGGNTIYF.

The chain employs TRBV7-2 and TRBJ1-4; D is undetermined. Germline values: CDR1 SGHTA, CDR2 FQGNSA. Trimming removed 1 base from V and 8 bases from J, with 5 bases in between. This CDR3 region has 12 residues. This chain's CDR3 is CASSLVAEKLFF. CDR3 sequence (DNA): TGTGCCAGCAGCTTAGTTGCCGAAAAACTGTTTTTT.

The chain combines TRBV5-8 with TRBJ1-5; a possible D gene is TRBD1 (6 bases). The CDR3 is made up of 15 amino acids. Trimming pared 0 bases from V and 5 bases from J, leaving 12 bases between. The germline CDR1 and CDR2 sequences are SGHTS and YDEGEE. The CDR3 reads CASSLAGVRYQPQHF. CDR3 nucleotides: TGTGCCAGCAGCTTGGCAGGGGTAAGGTATCAGCCCCAGCATTTT. The full variable domain, rest sourced from reference TRBV5-8 and TRBJ1-5, is EAGVTQSPTHLIKTRGQQATLRCSPISGHTSVYWYQQALGLGLQFLLWYDEGEERNRGNFPPRFSGRQFPNYSSELNVNALELEDSALYLCASSLAGVRYQPQHFGDGTRLSIL.

The gene calls are TRBV4-3 and TRBJ2-5; D possibly matches TRBD1 or TRBD2 (5 bases each). The CDR3 has 17 amino acids. Germline V CDR1 and CDR2: LGHNA, YSLEER. Trimming removed 0 bases at V and 0 bases at J, with 14 bases between. The CDR3 is CASSQDVTWGNQETQYF. In DNA form, the CDR3 reads TGCGCCAGCAGCCAAGATGTTACCTGGGGGAACCAAGAGACCCAGTACTTC.

This rearrangement joins TRBV9 to TRBJ1-1; weak D call: TRBD1 (5 bases). The germline CDR1 and CDR2 sequences are SGDLS and YYNGEE. CDR3 length: 15 residues. V lost 0 bases and J 6 bases, leaving 15 bases between the germline ends. The CDR3 region has the DNA TGTGCCAGCAGCGTAGAGGCAGGGTGGACGCCTGAAGCTTTCTTT. This codes for CASSVEAGWTPEAFF.

This clonotype was detected a few times. V is TRBV5-5 and J is TRBJ1-5; D gene ambiguous. V gave up 1 base and J gave up 3 bases, with 8 bases separating them. Per germline, CDR1 SGHKS and CDR2 YYEKEE (reference sequence). There are 14 residues in the CDR3. CDR3 nucleotide sequence: TGTGCCAGCAGCTTGTACCGCATCAATCAGCCCCAGCATTTT. It codes for CASSLYRINQPQHF.

The V call is TRBV29-1, the J call TRBJ1-4; D perhaps matches TRBD1 (5 bases). Trimming took off 0 bases at V and 5 bases at J, with 10 bases between the two ends. The CDR3 is 14 residues long. Germline assignment: CDR1 SQVTM and CDR2 ANQGSEA. The CDR3 sequence is CSVEEPGTNEKLFF. CDR3 nucleotides: TGCAGCGTTGAAGAGCCCGGGACGAATGAAAAACTGTTTTTT.

This sequence joins TRBV10-3 and TRBJ2-3, with D maybe TRBD2 (7 bases). CDR3 length: 14 amino acids. Germline lookup yields CDR1 ENHRY and CDR2 SYGVKD. V lost 2 bases, J lost 3 bases, and 9 bases lay in between. The CDR3 loop is CAISEGGATDTQYF. CDR3 nucleotide sequence: TGTGCCATCAGTGAGGGGGGGGCAACAGATACGCAGTATTTT.

The chain employs TRBV12-3 or TRBV12-4 and TRBJ1-3, with TRBD1 as a possible D gene (5 bases). The CDR3 extends over 13 amino acids. V gave up 8 bases and J gave up 4 bases, with 12 bases separating them. CDR3 residues: CASQSAGGNTIYF. For the CDR3, the DNA is TGTGCCAGCCAATCAGCAGGGGGAAACACCATATATTTT.

There are a few counts of this clonotype. The V gene is TRBV7-2, the J gene TRBJ1-3; D gene ambiguous. Germline CDR1 is SGHTA and CDR2 is FQGNSA. This CDR3 comprises 13 residues. Trimming pared 5 bases from V and 7 bases from J, leaving 12 bases between. The CDR3 DNA is TGTGCCAGCAGCGACCCCGGGTCGAACACCATATATTTT. Its protein product is CASSDPGSNTIYF.

This clonotype has more than one count but fewer than ten. The chain has TRBV7-3 and TRBJ2-5; the match to TRBD1 covers 8 bases. In germline, CDR1 is SGHTA, CDR2 FQGTGA. The CDR3 spans 14 residues. The V segment lost 5 bases and the J segment 5 bases; nucleotides outside the gene matches: 7. The CDR3: CASSPTGGSETQYF. The CDR3, as DNA: TGTGCCAGCAGCCCCACAGGGGGGTCGGAGACCCAGTACTTC.

The chain uses TRBV12-3 or TRBV12-4 and TRBJ2-2; unclear D gene. CDR3 size: 12 residues. Between the trimmed V and J ends, which lost 6 bases and 5 bases, there was a span of 7 bases. The CDR3 DNA follows: TGTGCCAGCAGGGGAAGGACCGGGGAGCTGTTTTTT. Protein: CASRGRTGELFF.

The CDR3 DNA reads as TGCGCCAGCAGCCAAGGGAGGTCGAAGTACGAGCAGTACTTC. Amino acids: CASSQGRSKYEQYF. The chain recombines TRBV4-3 with TRBJ2-7; a weak D match, TRBD2 (5 bases). Trimming shortened V by 1 base and J by 4 bases, and 11 bases separated the two germline ends. The CDR3 sequence is 14 residues long. Germline loops: CDR1 LGHNA, CDR2 YSLEER.